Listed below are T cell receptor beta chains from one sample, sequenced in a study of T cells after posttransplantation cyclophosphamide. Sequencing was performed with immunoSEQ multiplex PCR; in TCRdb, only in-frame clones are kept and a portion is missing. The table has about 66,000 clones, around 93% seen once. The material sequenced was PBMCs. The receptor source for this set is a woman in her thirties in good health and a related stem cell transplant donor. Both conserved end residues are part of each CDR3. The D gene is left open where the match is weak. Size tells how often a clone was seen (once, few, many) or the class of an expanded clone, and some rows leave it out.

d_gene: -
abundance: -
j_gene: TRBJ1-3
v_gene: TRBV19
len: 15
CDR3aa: CASSSFRGSGNTIYF
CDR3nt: TGTGCCAGTAGTTCGTTCAGGGGCTCTGGAAACACCATATATTTT

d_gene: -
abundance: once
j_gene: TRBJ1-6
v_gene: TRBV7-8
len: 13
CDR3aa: CASTGTVGSPLHF
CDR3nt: TGTGCCAGCACTGGGACTGTGGGTTCACCCCTCCACTTT

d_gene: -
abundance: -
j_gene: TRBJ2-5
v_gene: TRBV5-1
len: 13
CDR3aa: CASSVGAPETQYF
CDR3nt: TGCGCCAGCAGCGTCGGAGCCCCGGAGACCCAGTACTTC

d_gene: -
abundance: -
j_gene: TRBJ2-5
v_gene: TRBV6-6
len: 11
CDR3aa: CASSPQETQYF
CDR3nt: TGTGCCAGCAGTCCCCAAGAGACCCAGTACTTC

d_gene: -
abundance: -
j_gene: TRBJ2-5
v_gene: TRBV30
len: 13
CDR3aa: CAWGLDSQETQYF
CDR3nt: TGTGCCTGGGGACTGGACAGCCAAGAGACCCAGTACTTC

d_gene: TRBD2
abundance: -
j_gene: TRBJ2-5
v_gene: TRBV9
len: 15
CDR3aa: CASSGTSGGQETQYF
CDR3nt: TGTGCCAGCAGCGGTACTAGCGGGGGGCAAGAGACCCAGTACTTC

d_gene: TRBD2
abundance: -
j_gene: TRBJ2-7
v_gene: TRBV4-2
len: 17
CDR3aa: CASSQDPPGGGGYEQYF
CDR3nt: TGTGCCAGCAGCCAAGATCCCCCAGGCGGGGGAGGCTACGAGCAGTACTTC

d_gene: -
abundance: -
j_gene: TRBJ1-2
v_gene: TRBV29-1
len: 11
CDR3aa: CSVGGSNGYTF
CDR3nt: TGCAGCGTTGGAGGGTCGAATGGCTACACCTTC

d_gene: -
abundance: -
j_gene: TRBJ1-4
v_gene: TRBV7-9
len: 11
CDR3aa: CASSLNEKLFF
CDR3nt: TGTGCCAGCAGCCTAAATGAAAAACTGTTTTTT

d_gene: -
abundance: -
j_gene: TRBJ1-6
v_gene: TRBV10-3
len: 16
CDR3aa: CAISESEVAVNSPLHF
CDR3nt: TGTGCCATCAGTGAAAGTGAAGTGGCAGTAAATTCACCCCTCCACTTT

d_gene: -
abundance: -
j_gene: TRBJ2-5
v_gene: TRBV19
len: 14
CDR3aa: CASSILNNQETQYF
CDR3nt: TGTGCCAGTAGTATCCTAAATAACCAAGAGACCCAGTACTTC